The source of this T cell receptor (beta chain) is a study of control samples from healthy donors and cancer patients. Germline V gene sequence: CDR1 LNHDA, CDR2 SQIVND (reference sequence). Trimming left V 3 bases short and J 11 bases short, with 19 bases between. CDR3 length equals 14 residues. Produced via immunoSEQ multiplex PCR; TCRdb's table is partial and in-frame only. The repertoire holds 140,000 to 150,000 clones, with more than 85% as singletons. The V call is TRBV19, the J call TRBJ1-1; maybe TRBD1 (5 bases). This TCR derives from a man between 18 and 35 years old in good health. The sequenced sample was blood. CDR3 sequence (DNA): TGTGCCAGTAGTATGGCCGAGGAGGGGCTCGGGGCTTTCTTT. It translates to CASSMAEEGLGAFF.